This T cell receptor (beta chain) was identified during a study of early T cells in non-severe SARS-CoV-2 infection. Overall study: Sequencing targeted bulk RNA from unsorted whole blood, leaving chains unpaired. Whole-study findings and limits: Lookups in VDJdb leaned toward anti-spike CD8 responses and missed private and CD4 specificities.

This CDR3 region has 15 residues. Germline assignment: CDR1 SGHTA and CDR2 FQGNSA. V was clipped by 5 bases and J by 8 bases; unmatched bases: 10. Unique molecular identifiers (one per individual cDNA molecule) were attached. MiXCR, run by TCRdb on the 5' RACE reads, gives a single entry per CDR3 protein. This sample has around 80,000 distinct CDR3 sequences, with roughly an eighth found just once. There are a few counts of this clonotype. The target antigen is unknown. The sample was whole blood. The chain couples TRBV7-2 to TRBJ1-4; TRBD1 matches at 8 bases. This clonotype originated in an adult who was a healthcare worker with PCR-confirmed SARS-CoV-2 infection or an uninfected control (not recorded which). The CDR3 nucleotides read TGTGCCAGCAGCCCAGGACAGGGTACTTGGGAAAAACTGTTTTTT. Amino acids: CASSPGQGTWEKLFF.